This paragraph reports one T cell receptor beta chain. The CDR3 spans 19 residues. Germline V gene data show CDR1 as LNHNV and CDR2 as YYDKDF (reference sequence). With 3 bases clipped from V and 5 bases from J, the junction kept 17 bases outside the gene matches. The sample comes from a study of blood T cells in healthy people across ages. The second PCR ran roughly 7 to 12 cycles with a sample-barcoded 5' primer and J-beta primers. Using its own MiXCR run on the 5' RACE reads, TCRdb lists one record per CDR3 protein. Among roughly 720,000 distinct CDR3 sequences listed, roughly 50% were seen once. Sequenced input: blood. The receptor was derived from an elderly man in good health. This chain links TRBV15 with TRBJ2-5, with 11 positions matching TRBD2. CDR3 DNA sequence: TGTGCCACCAGCAGCTGGGGGCGTAAGCTAGCGGGAGGCGGGGAGACCCAGTACTTC. Protein: CATSSWGRKLAGGGETQYF.